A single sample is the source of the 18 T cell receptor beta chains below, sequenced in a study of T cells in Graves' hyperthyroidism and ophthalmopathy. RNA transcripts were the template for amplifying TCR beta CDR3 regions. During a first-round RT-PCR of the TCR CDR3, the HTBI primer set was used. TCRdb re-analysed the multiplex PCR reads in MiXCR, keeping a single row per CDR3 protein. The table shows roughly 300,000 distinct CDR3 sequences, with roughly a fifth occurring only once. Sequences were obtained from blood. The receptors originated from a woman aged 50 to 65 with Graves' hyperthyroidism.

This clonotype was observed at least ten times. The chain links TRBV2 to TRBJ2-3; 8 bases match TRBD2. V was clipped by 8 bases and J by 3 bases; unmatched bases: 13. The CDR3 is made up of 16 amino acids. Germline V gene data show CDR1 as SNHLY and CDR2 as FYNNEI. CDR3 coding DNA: TGTGCCAGCTCTAGGGGTCAGCGGGAGTTGACAGATACGCAGTATTTT. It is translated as CASSRGQRELTDTQYF.

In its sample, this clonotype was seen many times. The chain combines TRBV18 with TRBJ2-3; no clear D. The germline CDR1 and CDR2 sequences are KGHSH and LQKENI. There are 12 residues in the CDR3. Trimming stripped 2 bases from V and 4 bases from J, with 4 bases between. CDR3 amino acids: CASSPTADTQYF. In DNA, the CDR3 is TGTGCCAGCTCACCAACCGCAGATACGCAGTATTTT.

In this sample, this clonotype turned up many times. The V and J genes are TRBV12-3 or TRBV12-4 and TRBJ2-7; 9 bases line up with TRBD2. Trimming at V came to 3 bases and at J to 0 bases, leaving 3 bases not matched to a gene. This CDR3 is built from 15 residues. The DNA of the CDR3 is TGTGCCAGCAGTTTTAGTAGCGGGAGCTCCTACGAGCAGTACTTC. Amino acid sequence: CASSFSSGSSYEQYF.

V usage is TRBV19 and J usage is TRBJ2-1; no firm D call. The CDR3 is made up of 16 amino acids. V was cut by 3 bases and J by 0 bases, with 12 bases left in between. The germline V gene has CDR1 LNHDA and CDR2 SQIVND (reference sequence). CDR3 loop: CASSMWATSSYNEQFF. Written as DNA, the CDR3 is TGTGCCAGTAGTATGTGGGCCACAAGCTCCTACAATGAGCAGTTCTTC.

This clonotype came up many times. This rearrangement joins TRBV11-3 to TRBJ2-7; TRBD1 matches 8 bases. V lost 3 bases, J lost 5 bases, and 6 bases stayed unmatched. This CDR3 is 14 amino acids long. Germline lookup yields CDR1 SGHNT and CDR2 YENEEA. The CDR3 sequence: CASSLTGDINEQYF. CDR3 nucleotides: TGTGCCAGCAGCTTGACAGGGGACATCAACGAGCAGTACTTC. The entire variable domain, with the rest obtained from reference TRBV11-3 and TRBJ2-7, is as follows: EAGVVQSPRYKIIEKKQPVAFWCNPISGHNTLYWYLQNLGQGPELLIRYENEEAVDDSQLPKDRFSAERLKGVDSTLKIQPAELGDSAVYLCASSLTGDINEQYFGPGTRLTVT.

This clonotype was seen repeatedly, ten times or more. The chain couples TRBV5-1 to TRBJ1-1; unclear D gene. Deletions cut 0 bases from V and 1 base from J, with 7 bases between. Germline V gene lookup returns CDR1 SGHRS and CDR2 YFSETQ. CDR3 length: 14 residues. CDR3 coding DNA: TGCGCCAGCAGCTTGGACAGATCGAACACTGAAGCTTTCTTT. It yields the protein CASSLDRSNTEAFF.

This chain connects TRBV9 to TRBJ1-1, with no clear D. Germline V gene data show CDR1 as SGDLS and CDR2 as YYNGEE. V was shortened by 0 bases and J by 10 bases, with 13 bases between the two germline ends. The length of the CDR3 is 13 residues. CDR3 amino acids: CASSVEPGISAFF. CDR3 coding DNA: TGTGCCAGCAGCGTAGAGCCGGGTATTTCAGCTTTCTTT.

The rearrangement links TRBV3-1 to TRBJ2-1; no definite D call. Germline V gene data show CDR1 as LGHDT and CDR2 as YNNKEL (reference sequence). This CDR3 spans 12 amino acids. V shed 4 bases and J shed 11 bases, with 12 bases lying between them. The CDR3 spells CASSPPSFQQFF. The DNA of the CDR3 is TGTGCCAGCAGCCCCCCTAGTTTTCAGCAGTTCTTC.

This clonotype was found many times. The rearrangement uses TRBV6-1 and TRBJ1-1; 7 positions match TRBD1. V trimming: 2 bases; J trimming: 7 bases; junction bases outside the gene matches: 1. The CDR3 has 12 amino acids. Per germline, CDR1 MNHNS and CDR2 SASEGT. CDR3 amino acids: CASSERGREAFF. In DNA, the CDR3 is TGTGCCAGCAGTGAAAGGGGGCGTGAAGCTTTCTTT.

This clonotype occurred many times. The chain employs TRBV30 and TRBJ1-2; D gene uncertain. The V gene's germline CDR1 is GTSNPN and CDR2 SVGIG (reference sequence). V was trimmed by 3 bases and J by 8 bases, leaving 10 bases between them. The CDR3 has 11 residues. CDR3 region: CAWRGFEGYTF. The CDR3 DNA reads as TGTGCCTGGAGGGGCTTCGAAGGCTACACCTTC.

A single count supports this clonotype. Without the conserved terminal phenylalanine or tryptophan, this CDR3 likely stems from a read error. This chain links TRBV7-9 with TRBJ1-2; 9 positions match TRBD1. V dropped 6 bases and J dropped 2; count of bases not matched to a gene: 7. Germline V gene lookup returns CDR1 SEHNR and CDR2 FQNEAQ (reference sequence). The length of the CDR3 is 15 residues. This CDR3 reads CASRVTGGKNYGYTL. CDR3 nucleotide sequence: TGTGCCAGCAGAGTTACAGGGGGCAAGAACTATGGCTACACCCTC.

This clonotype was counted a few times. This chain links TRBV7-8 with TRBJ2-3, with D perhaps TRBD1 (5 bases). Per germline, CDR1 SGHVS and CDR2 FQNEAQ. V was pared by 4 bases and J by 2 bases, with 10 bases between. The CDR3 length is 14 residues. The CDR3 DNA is TGTGCCAGCAGCTGGACAACTAACACAGATACGCAGTATTTT. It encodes CASSWTTNTDTQYF.

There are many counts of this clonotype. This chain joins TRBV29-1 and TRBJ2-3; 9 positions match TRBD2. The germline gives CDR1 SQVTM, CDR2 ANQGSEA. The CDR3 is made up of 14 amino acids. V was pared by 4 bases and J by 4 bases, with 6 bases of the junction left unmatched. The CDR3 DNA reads TGCAGCGTTGGGCGGGGGGGCGGTTCAGATACGCAGTATTTT. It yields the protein CSVGRGGGSDTQYF.

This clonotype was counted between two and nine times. The CDR3 sequence is CASSLGVGGRTEAFF. In nucleotides, the CDR3 is TGTGCCAGCAGCTTAGGCGTCGGGGGACGAACTGAAGCTTTCTTT. The rearrangement joins TRBV7-9 to TRBJ1-1; possibly TRBD1 for D (5 bases). The CDR3 contains 15 residues. V gave up 1 base and J gave up 5 bases, with 14 bases separating them. CDR1 SEHNR and CDR2 FQNEAQ come from the germline V gene (reference sequence).

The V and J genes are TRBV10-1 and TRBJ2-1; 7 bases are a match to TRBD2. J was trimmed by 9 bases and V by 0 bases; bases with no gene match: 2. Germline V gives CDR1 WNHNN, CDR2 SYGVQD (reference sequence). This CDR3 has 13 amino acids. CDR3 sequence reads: CASSESGGIEQFF. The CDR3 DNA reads TGCGCCAGCAGTGAGTCCGGGGGGATTGAGCAGTTCTTC.

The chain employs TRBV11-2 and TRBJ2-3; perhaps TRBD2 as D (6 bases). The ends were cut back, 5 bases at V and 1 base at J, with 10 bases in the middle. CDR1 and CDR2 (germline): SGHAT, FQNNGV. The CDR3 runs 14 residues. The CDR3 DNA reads TGTGCCAGCAGCCGAATAGCGGGCACAGATACGCAGTATTTT. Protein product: CASSRIAGTDTQYF.

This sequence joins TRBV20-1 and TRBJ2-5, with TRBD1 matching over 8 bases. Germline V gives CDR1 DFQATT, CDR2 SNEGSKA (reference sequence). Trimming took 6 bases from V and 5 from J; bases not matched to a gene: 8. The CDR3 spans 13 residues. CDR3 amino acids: CSARGQGWETQYF. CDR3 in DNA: TGCAGTGCCCGCGGACAGGGTTGGGAGACCCAGTACTTC.

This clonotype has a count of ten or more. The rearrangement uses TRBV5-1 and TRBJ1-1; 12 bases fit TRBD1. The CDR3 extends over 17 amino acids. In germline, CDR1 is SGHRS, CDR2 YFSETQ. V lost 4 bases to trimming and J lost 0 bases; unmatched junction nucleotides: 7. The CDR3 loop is CASSGRDRGQLNTEAFF. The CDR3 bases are TGCGCCAGCAGCGGTCGGGACAGGGGGCAATTGAACACTGAAGCTTTCTTT.